The 26 T cell receptor beta chains listed next were all sequenced from one sample in a study of shared clonotypes between healthy human individuals. Assay used: immunoSEQ multiplex PCR; TCRdb lists only in-frame clones, some missing. The sample has under 350,000 clones; 80% to 90% are singletons. The sequencing input was memory CD8+ T cells sorted from blood. Regarding subset: CD45RO+ cells pooled with CCR7-negative TemRA cells. Receptor source: a man aged 18 to 29 in good health.

The V call is TRBV4-1, the J call TRBJ1-6, with D possibly being TRBD1 (6 bases). V was trimmed by 4 bases and J by 4 bases, leaving 14 bases between them. The V gene's germline CDR1 is MGHRA and CDR2 YSYEKL. The CDR3 sequence is 16 residues long. CDR3 amino acids: CASSPPGGGYNSPLHF. The CDR3 nucleotides read TGCGCCAGCAGCCCCCCGGGGGGCGGATATAATTCACCCCTCCACTTT.

V usage is TRBV13 and J usage is TRBJ2-7; TRBD1 matches 9 bases. From germline, CDR1 is PRHDT and CDR2 FYEKMQ (reference sequence). V shed 5 bases, J shed 3 bases, and the junction held 14 bases outside the gene matches. This CDR3 spans 17 amino acids. CDR3 sequence reads: CASSTWTGDAGVYEQYF. CDR3 DNA: TGTGCCAGCAGCACTTGGACAGGGGACGCGGGGGTCTACGAGCAGTACTTC.

V usage is TRBV7-6 and J usage is TRBJ2-7; D not resolved. Trimming pared 4 bases from V and 0 bases from J, leaving 7 bases between. Germline CDR1 is SGHVS and CDR2 is FNYEAQ. The CDR3 totals 13 residues. The CDR3 sequence: CASSSHSSYEQYF. CDR3 DNA: TGTGCCAGCAGCTCCCACTCCTCCTACGAGCAGTACTTC.

This chain uses TRBV9 with TRBJ2-7; D perhaps matches TRBD1 (5 bases). Looked up from germline, CDR1 is SGDLS and CDR2 is YYNGEE. This CDR3 comprises 14 residues. V was pared by 3 bases and J by 2 bases, with 12 bases between. The CDR3 DNA reads TGTGCCAGCAGCGCCGACAGTTCCACCTACGAGCAGTACTTC. Translation: CASSADSSTYEQYF.

The rearrangement joins TRBV13 to TRBJ2-7; possibly TRBD1 for D (6 bases). Germline CDR1 and CDR2: PRHDT and FYEKMQ (reference sequence). Deletions cut 2 bases from V and 6 bases from J, with 8 bases between. The CDR3 is made up of 12 amino acids. CDR3 region: CASSLNRAEQYF. In DNA form, the CDR3 reads TGTGCCAGCAGCTTAAACAGGGCCGAGCAGTACTTC.

The chain joins TRBV7-9 to TRBJ2-5; D assignment may be TRBD1 or TRBD2 (5 bases each). With 6 bases removed from V and 5 bases from J, the gap between germline ends came to 19 bases. The germline V gene has CDR1 SEHNR and CDR2 FQNEAQ (reference sequence). This CDR3 has 15 amino acids. The CDR3 spells CASSQHGAGLETQYF. Here the CDR3 DNA reads TGTGCCAGCAGTCAACACGGGGCAGGGCTGGAGACCCAGTACTTC.

The J gene is TRBJ2-7, the V gene TRBV6-6; TRBD1 matches at 10 bases. The trim removed 0 bases at V and 7 bases at J, leaving 6 bases unmatched. Germline assignment: CDR1 MNHNY and CDR2 SVGAGI (reference sequence). The CDR3 spans 15 residues. CDR3 DNA sequence: TGTGCCAGCAGTTACTCCGGGACAGGGGATTGGGAGCAGTACTTC. This codes for CASSYSGTGDWEQYF.

The chain has TRBV29-1 and TRBJ1-1, with 11 bases that match TRBD1. The J segment lost 5 bases and the V segment lost 7 bases, leaving 9 bases of the junction unmatched. This CDR3 has 14 residues. Germline lookup yields CDR1 SQVTM and CDR2 ANQGSEA. The CDR3 loop reads CSAWTGGLGTEAFF. The CDR3 DNA reads as TGCAGCGCCTGGACAGGGGGCTTGGGTACTGAAGCTTTCTTT.

In its sample, this clone was seen a few times. V gene TRBV7-9 combines with J gene TRBJ1-3; perhaps TRBD1 as D (5 bases). CDR1 and CDR2 (germline): SEHNR, FQNEAQ (reference sequence). Trimming cost V 7 bases and J 1 base, with 14 bases left between them. The CDR3 sequence is 15 residues long. Written as DNA, the CDR3 is TGTGCCAGCACCGCGCCGACAGCTTCTGGAAACACCATATATTTT. Translation gives CASTAPTASGNTIYF.

The rearrangement links TRBV4-1 to TRBJ2-7; TRBD2 might be the D (7 bases). Germline lookup yields CDR1 MGHRA and CDR2 YSYEKL. V lost 1 base and J 3 bases, leaving 13 bases between the germline ends. The CDR3 extends over 15 amino acids. DNA for the CDR3: TGCGCCAGCAGCCAAGGAGTCGGGGGGCTCTACGAGCAGTACTTC. This translates into CASSQGVGGLYEQYF.

CDR3 bases: TGTGCCAGCAGTTACTCTTGGGGCGTGGAGACCCAGTACTTC. It is translated as CASSYSWGVETQYF. V gene TRBV6-5 combines with J gene TRBJ2-5; tentatively, D is TRBD1 (5 bases). Per germline, CDR1 MNHEY and CDR2 SVGAGI. V lost 0 bases and J 5 bases, leaving 10 bases between the germline ends. This CDR3 has 14 amino acids.

The V and J genes are TRBV4-3 and TRBJ1-2, with D perhaps TRBD1 (6 bases). The V gene lost 0 bases and the J gene lost 8 bases, with 25 bases spanning the gap. The germline gives CDR1 LGHNA, CDR2 YSLEER. This CDR3 region has 18 residues. DNA of the CDR3: TGCGCCAGCAGCCAAGAGGTAGCCAACGCAGGGGTGGACGGGGGCTACACCTTC. Translating gives CASSQEVANAGVDGGYTF.

The sample holds a few counts of this clone. J is TRBJ2-1 and V is TRBV4-1; 8 bases are shared with TRBD1. The V segment lost 1 base and the J segment 4 bases; nucleotides outside the gene matches: 3. The CDR3 contains 15 residues. Germline CDR1 and CDR2: MGHRA and YSYEKL. Written as DNA, the CDR3 is TGCGCCAGCAGCCAAGGCAGGGGGCAGTACAATGAGCAGTTCTTC. Translated: CASSQGRGQYNEQFF.

The chain joins TRBV7-2 to TRBJ2-7; D unclear. Germline CDR1 and CDR2: SGHTA and FQGNSA. This CDR3 spans 14 amino acids. V shed 0 bases and J shed 1 base, with 7 bases lying between them. For the CDR3, the DNA is TGTGCCAGCAGCTTAGCCAGCAAGTCCTACGAGCAGTACTTC. This sequence encodes CASSLASKSYEQYF. Looking up the rest from reference TRBV7-2 and TRBJ2-7 gives the full variable domain: GAGVSQSPSNKVTEKGKDVELRCDPISGHTALYWYRQSLGQGLEFLIYFQGNSAPDKSGLPSDRFSAERTGGSVSTLTIQRTQQEDSAVYLCASSLASKSYEQYFGPGTRLTVT.

This clone was recorded once. The chain has TRBV6-5 and TRBJ2-7; 8 bases match TRBD2. CDR3 length equals 16 residues. J gave up 3 bases and V 1 base, and 8 bases lay outside the gene matches. Germline CDR1 is MNHEY and CDR2 is SVGAGI. DNA of the CDR3: TGTGCCAGCAGTTACTGGTCTGCGGGAGGAGGCTACGAGCAGTACTTC. Translation: CASSYWSAGGGYEQYF.

The chain joins TRBV27 to TRBJ2-1; D may match TRBD1 or TRBD2 (5 bases each). The length of the CDR3 is 13 residues. Germline V gene data show CDR1 as MNHEY and CDR2 as SMNVEV (reference sequence). V lost 5 bases and J 6 bases, leaving 11 bases between the germline ends. Written as DNA, the CDR3 is TGTGCCAGCAGTCCCGGTGGGACCAATGAGCAGTTCTTC. Encoded protein: CASSPGGTNEQFF.

The V gene is TRBV28, the J gene TRBJ2-3; 8 bases agree with TRBD2. Germline V CDR1 and CDR2: MDHEN, SYDVKM. This CDR3 comprises 18 residues. Trimming at V came to 6 bases and at J to 0 bases, leaving 14 bases not matched to a gene. The CDR3 loop reads CASSSPQRGGSSTDTQYF. The CDR3 DNA reads as TGTGCCAGCAGCTCCCCCCAGCGCGGGGGGTCTAGCACAGATACGCAGTATTTT.

The chain has TRBV6-5 and TRBJ2-2; D is unresolved. The CDR3 sequence is 14 residues long. Germline CDR1 reads MNHEY; CDR2 reads SVGAGI. Trimming took 0 bases from V and 5 from J, leaving 7 bases between them. Here the CDR3 reads CASSYSGQTGELFF. The CDR3 region has the DNA TGTGCCAGCAGTTACTCCGGGCAGACCGGGGAGCTGTTTTTT.

V and J are TRBV9 and TRBJ2-7, with unresolved D. The CDR3 runs 13 residues. V dropped 4 bases and J dropped 4 bases, with 12 bases sitting between them. CDR1 SGDLS and CDR2 YYNGEE come from the germline V gene. The CDR3 spells CASSPSEPYEQYF. CDR3 DNA sequence: TGTGCCAGCAGCCCCTCGGAACCTTACGAGCAGTACTTC.

The chain employs TRBV27 and TRBJ2-1; 10 nucleotides agree with TRBD1. This CDR3 has 14 amino acids. With 6 bases clipped from V and 10 bases from J, the junction kept 9 bases outside the gene matches. From germline, CDR1 is MNHEY and CDR2 SMNVEV (reference sequence). The CDR3 is CASSRTTGGREQFF. CDR3 coding DNA: TGTGCCAGCAGCCGTACGACAGGGGGCAGGGAGCAGTTCTTC.

This chain uses TRBV7-9 with TRBJ1-2; D not certain. The germline CDR1 and CDR2 sequences are SEHNR and FQNEAQ (reference sequence). This CDR3 contains 14 residues. Between the trimmed V and J ends, which lost 4 bases and 4 bases, there was a span of 13 bases. The CDR3 loop is CASSSTSRRYGYTF. CDR3 sequence (DNA): TGTGCCAGCAGCTCTACCTCAAGACGCTATGGCTACACCTTC.

This clone was recorded only once. The CDR3 sequence: CASSVSPDYEQYF. Written as DNA, the CDR3 is TGTGCTAGCTCTGTGTCGCCAGACTACGAGCAGTACTTC. V is TRBV7-7 and J is TRBJ2-7; D call uncertain. CDR3 length equals 13 residues. Germline V gives CDR1 SSHAT, CDR2 FNYEAQ (reference sequence). The full variable domain, in which reference TRBV7-7 and TRBJ2-7 provide the parts outside the CDR3, is GAGVSQSPRYKVTKRGQDVTLRCDPISSHATLYWYQQALGQGPEFLTYFNYEAQPDKSGLPSDRFSAERPEGSISTLTIQRTEQRDSAMYRCASSVSPDYEQYFGPGTRLTVT.

This clone was counted at least ten times. The chain couples TRBV19 to TRBJ1-2; D uncertain. Germline V gene data show CDR1 as LNHDA and CDR2 as SQIVND (reference sequence). Trimming pared 2 bases from V and 3 bases from J, leaving 13 bases between. The CDR3 runs 15 residues. The CDR3 protein is CASSIPPGGYYGYTF. The CDR3 nucleotides are TGTGCCAGTAGTATACCCCCCGGCGGATACTATGGCTACACCTTC.

The chain combines TRBV2 with TRBJ2-2, with D perhaps TRBD1 (6 bases). This CDR3 has 15 residues. Trimming removed 4 bases at V and 2 bases at J, with 11 bases between. CDR1 and CDR2 from the germline V gene are SNHLY and FYNNEI. CDR3 amino acids: CASSVRDTNTGELFF. DNA of the CDR3: TGTGCCAGCAGTGTCCGGGACACCAACACCGGGGAGCTGTTTTTT. Full variable domain (outside the CDR3, taken from reference TRBV2 and TRBJ2-2): EPEVTQTPSHQVTQMGQEVILRCVPISNHLYFYWYRQILGQKVEFLVSFYNNEISEKSEIFDDQFSVERPDGSNFTLKIRSTKLEDSAMYFCASSVRDTNTGELFFGEGSRLTVL.

This clone was observed a few times. This chain connects TRBV28 to TRBJ2-7; 7 nucleotides line up with TRBD1. CDR1 and CDR2 (germline): MDHEN, SYDVKM. CDR3 length: 14 residues. V gave up 8 bases and J gave up 7 bases; unmatched junction bases: 14. CDR3 nucleotide sequence: TGTGCCAGCGGACAGGCTGGACAACCGGGGGAGCAGTACTTC. Protein sequence: CASGQAGQPGEQYF.

The gene calls are TRBV5-1 and TRBJ1-1, with a possible D match to TRBD1 (5 bases). This CDR3 is 18 amino acids long. The V and J ends lost 0 bases and 0 bases respectively, with 18 bases between them. The germline gives CDR1 SGHRS, CDR2 YFSETQ. CDR3: CASSLGWGKREMNTEAFF. Written as DNA, the CDR3 is TGCGCCAGCAGCTTGGGATGGGGGAAGAGGGAAATGAACACTGAAGCTTTCTTT.